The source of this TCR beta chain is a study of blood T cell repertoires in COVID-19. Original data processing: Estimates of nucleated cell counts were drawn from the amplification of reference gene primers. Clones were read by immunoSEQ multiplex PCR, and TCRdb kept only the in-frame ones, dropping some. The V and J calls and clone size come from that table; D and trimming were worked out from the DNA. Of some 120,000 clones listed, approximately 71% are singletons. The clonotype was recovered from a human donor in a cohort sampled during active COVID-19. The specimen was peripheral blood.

As DNA, the CDR3 is TGTGCCAGCAGTTACAAGGGGGCTGGTCAGCCCCAGCATTTT. This translates into CASSYKGAGQPQHF. This chain connects TRBV6-6 to TRBJ1-5; the match to TRBD1 covers 7 bases. Germline V gene lookup returns CDR1 MNHNY and CDR2 SVGAGI (reference sequence). CDR3 length equals 14 residues. V lost 2 bases to trimming and J lost 6 bases; unmatched junction nucleotides: 4.